The 24 T cell receptor beta chains below were found in one sample sequenced in a study of graft-versus-host responses after intestinal transplantation (dated by TCRdb to the early 2020s). Library construction relied on the immunoSEQ multiplex PCR assay. What TCRdb holds here is the immuneACCESS table cut down to in-frame rearrangements. Part of the clones is not present; checked against another copy, under half of the missing clones reflect an unresolved V gene, and the others are unexplained. For this sample the table gives tens of thousands of clones, of which 85% to 95% were detected only once. Jointly, the top ten make up under 0.25% of the sample. Sample time point, as interpreted from the label and publication: cells obtained before transplantation from donor or recipient. For these TCRs, the target antigens are not known. The source material was unstimulated CD8+ T cells sorted from spleen or lymph node cells, sampled before transplant. These receptors were collected from a human donor who was the organ donor for an intestinal transplant.

The chain carries TRBV5-4 and TRBJ1-2; 10 bases line up with TRBD1. CDR3 size: 11 residues. The ends lost 7 bases at V and 6 bases at J; junction bases unmatched: 0. CDR1 SGHNT and CDR2 YYREEE come from the germline V gene (reference sequence). The CDR3 here is CASGTGDGYTF. CDR3 in DNA: TGTGCCAGCGGGACAGGGGATGGCTACACCTTC.

The rearrangement uses TRBV27 and TRBJ2-5, with D unclear. Near its end, the DNA agrees better with TRBJ2-7, so the J call may be wrong. Germline V gene data show CDR1 as MNHEY and CDR2 as SMNVEV (reference sequence). CDR3 length equals 13 residues. The CDR3 nucleotides read TGTGCCAGCAGTTTACGAGGCAGCTACGAGCAGTACTTC. This sequence encodes CASSLRGSYEQYF.

This clone was seen a single time. J is TRBJ2-3 and V is TRBV9; tentative D call: TRBD2 (6 bases). V shed 3 bases and J shed 3 bases, with 14 bases lying between them. Germline loops: CDR1 SGDLS, CDR2 YYNGEE. The CDR3 consists of 15 residues. The CDR3 nucleotides read TGTGCCAGCAGCGGATCTAGCGCGGGGACAGATACGCAGTATTTT. Protein product: CASSGSSAGTDTQYF.

This chain connects TRBV7-9 to TRBJ2-6; TRBD1 might be the D (5 bases). CDR1 is SEHNR and CDR2 is FQNEAQ in the germline V gene (reference sequence). Deletions cut 5 bases from V and 0 bases from J, with 14 bases between. This CDR3 is built from 17 residues. The CDR3 loop is CASSPKDILSGANVLTF. The CDR3 DNA is TGTGCCAGCAGCCCGAAGGACATCCTCTCTGGGGCCAACGTCCTGACTTTC.

The CDR3 spells CASSFGFPNTEAFF. Written as DNA, the CDR3 is TGTGCCAGCAGCTTTGGCTTTCCAAACACTGAAGCTTTCTTT. V and J are TRBV5-6 and TRBJ1-1; no definite D call. V lost 2 bases, J lost 2 bases, and 10 bases lay in between. The length of the CDR3 is 14 residues. Germline V gene data show CDR1 as SGHDT and CDR2 as YYEEEE.

This sequence joins TRBV27 and TRBJ2-5, with TRBD1 matching over 10 bases. The J call could be wrong; TRBJ2-7 is a better fit for the DNA end. Germline CDR1 and CDR2: MNHEY and SMNVEV (reference sequence). This CDR3 comprises 14 residues. Here the CDR3 reads CASSLGQGVYEQYF. In nucleotides, the CDR3 is TGTGCCAGCAGTTTAGGACAGGGGGTCTACGAGCAGTACTTC.

This clone occurred a few times. The V gene is TRBV6-6, the J gene TRBJ2-3, with a possible D match to TRBD2 (6 bases). Germline V lookup: CDR1 MNHNY, CDR2 SVGAGI (reference sequence). This CDR3 has 15 residues. V lost 0 bases, J lost 5 bases, and 12 bases lay in between. The CDR3 region is CASSYSGSAGDTQYF. DNA of the CDR3: TGTGCCAGCAGTTACTCCGGTTCAGCGGGAGATACGCAGTATTTT.

The chain recombines TRBV27 with TRBJ1-2; TRBD1 might be the D (6 bases). The V gene lost 2 bases and the J gene lost 2 bases, with 6 bases spanning the gap. This CDR3 region has 13 residues. Germline assignment: CDR1 MNHEY and CDR2 SMNVEV (reference sequence). CDR3 nucleotides: TGTGCCAGCAGTTTAGGACAGAACTATGGCTACACCTTC. Protein product: CASSLGQNYGYTF.

The chain couples TRBV6-5 to TRBJ1-1; tentative D call: TRBD1 (5 bases). Trimming removed 5 bases at V and 2 bases at J, with 15 bases between. Germline V CDR1 and CDR2: MNHEY, SVGAGI. The CDR3 is 15 amino acids. CDR3 DNA: TGTGCCAGCAGTCCCGGGGAGGGGTTTAACACTGAAGCTTTCTTT. It specifies CASSPGEGFNTEAFF.

The gene calls are TRBV4-1 and TRBJ1-1; tentatively, D is TRBD1 (5 bases). The CDR3 is made up of 14 amino acids. Looked up from germline, CDR1 is MGHRA and CDR2 is YSYEKL. Trimming shortened V by 2 bases and J by 5 bases, and 12 bases separated the two germline ends. The CDR3 region has the DNA TGCGCCAGCAGCCAATTGGGGGGTGGAACTGAAGCTTTCTTT. Translating it yields CASSQLGGGTEAFF.

The chain couples TRBV19 to TRBJ1-6, with 7 bases fitting TRBD1. The V gene's germline CDR1 is LNHDA and CDR2 SQIVND (reference sequence). Trimming at V came to 7 bases and at J to 4 bases, leaving 16 bases not matched to a gene. The CDR3 has 18 amino acids. CDR3 sequence (DNA): TGTGCCAGTACCGCGGGACAGATTGTTGACATTTATAATTCACCCCTCCACTTT. This gives the protein CASTAGQIVDIYNSPLHF.

This clone came up once. The rearrangement uses TRBV11-2 and TRBJ2-7, with D tentatively TRBD1 (6 bases). Germline V lookup: CDR1 SGHAT, CDR2 FQNNGV. The CDR3 has 14 residues. V was cut by 1 base and J by 7 bases, with 14 bases left in between. CDR3: CASSLVQGLREQYF. CDR3 sequence (DNA): TGTGCCAGCAGCTTAGTACAGGGCCTGAGGGAGCAGTACTTC.

This chain links TRBV6-5 with TRBJ1-2; D uncertain. Per germline, CDR1 MNHEY and CDR2 SVGAGI. With 6 bases removed from V and 2 bases from J, the gap between germline ends came to 13 bases. The CDR3 consists of 14 residues. CDR3 region: CASSTDARNYGYTF. CDR3 in DNA: TGTGCCAGCAGCACTGACGCCCGAAACTATGGCTACACCTTC.

This chain joins TRBV7-3 and TRBJ2-1; D uncertain. This CDR3 is built from 12 residues. V gave up 6 bases and J gave up 4 bases, with 7 bases separating them. Germline V gives CDR1 SGHTA, CDR2 FQGTGA. The CDR3 is CASRAGYNEQFF. CDR3 nucleotides: TGTGCCAGCAGAGCCGGGTACAATGAGCAGTTCTTC. The whole variable domain, filled in from reference TRBV7-3 and TRBJ2-1, reads GAGVSQTPSNKVTEKGKYVELRCDPISGHTALYWYRQSLGQGPEFLIYFQGTGAADDSGLPNDRFFAVRPEGSVSTLKIQRTERGDSAVYLCASRAGYNEQFFGPGTRLTVL.

The genes are TRBV27 and TRBJ2-2; D gene unclear. The CDR3 length is 16 residues. The germline V gene has CDR1 MNHEY and CDR2 SMNVEV (reference sequence). The V and J ends lost 5 bases and 2 bases respectively, with 15 bases between them. CDR3 sequence (DNA): TGTGCCAGCAGTCCCCTGGTCGGGTCAAACACCGGGGAGCTGTTTTTT. The encoded protein is CASSPLVGSNTGELFF.

The chain couples TRBV19 to TRBJ1-1; D not resolved. The CDR3 spans 16 residues. Germline V lookup: CDR1 LNHDA, CDR2 SQIVND (reference sequence). V dropped 2 bases and J dropped 5 bases, with 18 bases sitting between them. CDR3 coding DNA: TGTGCCAGTAGTATATACCCCGAGTGGGGAGCGACTGAAGCTTTCTTT. Amino acids: CASSIYPEWGATEAFF. The variable domain in full, with the rest retrieved from reference TRBV19 and TRBJ1-1, is DGGITQSPKYLFRKEGQNVTLSCEQNLNHDAMYWYRQDPGQGLRLIYYSQIVNDFQKGDIAEGYSVSREKKESFPLTVTSAQKNPTAFYLCASSIYPEWGATEAFFGQGTRLTVV.

Note on this clone: The sample has other DNA sequences that encode this CDR3 too. This sequence joins TRBV18 and TRBJ1-1; 8 bases are a match to TRBD1. CDR3 size: 14 residues. Germline trimming cut 2 bases from V and 2 bases from J; bases unmatched to any gene: 1. Germline V gene lookup returns CDR1 KGHSH and CDR2 LQKENI. The CDR3 region has the DNA TGTGCCAGCTCACCAGGGACAGGTAACACTGAAGCTTTCTTT. Amino acid sequence: CASSPGTGNTEAFF.

The chain has TRBV27 and TRBJ2-5; 15 bases are shared with TRBD2. This CDR3 has 16 residues. Trimming removed 8 bases from V and 1 base from J; junction bases left unmatched: 5. CDR1 MNHEY and CDR2 SMNVEV come from the germline V gene (reference sequence). CDR3 DNA: TGTGCCAGCGCTCCGGGACTAGCGGGGGGCCAAGAGACCCAGTACTTC. Its protein product is CASAPGLAGGQETQYF.

The J gene is TRBJ2-1, the V gene TRBV27; the D gene could be TRBD1 or TRBD2 (5 bases each). The CDR3 totals 13 residues. Per germline, CDR1 MNHEY and CDR2 SMNVEV (reference sequence). The ends were cut back, 3 bases at V and 10 bases at J, with 13 bases in the middle. Written as DNA, the CDR3 is TGTGCCAGCAGTTTGCACGGGACGAAAGAGCAGTTCTTC. It encodes CASSLHGTKEQFF.

The chain carries TRBV6-9 and TRBJ2-7; D gene uncertain. This CDR3 is built from 12 residues. The V gene lost 5 bases and the J gene lost 4 bases, with 9 bases spanning the gap. The V gene's germline CDR1 is MNHGY and CDR2 SVAAGI. CDR3 sequence (DNA): TGTGCCAGCAGTGACGGGTTGTACGAGCAGTACTTC. Translated: CASSDGLYEQYF.

The CDR3 sequence: CASSSGLSYGYTF. The CDR3 coding sequence is TGTGCCAGCAGTTCCGGGCTTTCCTATGGCTACACCTTC. The gene calls are TRBV27 and TRBJ1-2; D remains unclear. The V end lost 4 bases, the J end lost 4 bases, and 10 bases lay between the germline ends. The CDR3 covers 13 residues. Germline lookup yields CDR1 MNHEY and CDR2 SMNVEV (reference sequence).

The chain joins TRBV2 to TRBJ2-7; TRBD1 might be the D (6 bases). With 6 bases removed from V and 5 bases from J, the gap between germline ends came to 23 bases. The CDR3 has 16 amino acids. Germline lookup yields CDR1 SNHLY and CDR2 FYNNEI. Written as DNA, the CDR3 is TGTGCCAGCAGCGGGCACCTTACCGGGACAACTGACGAGCAGTACTTC. Amino acids: CASSGHLTGTTDEQYF. The entire variable domain, with the rest obtained from reference TRBV2 and TRBJ2-7, is as follows: EPEVTQTPSHQVTQMGQEVILRCVPISNHLYFYWYRQILGQKVEFLVSFYNNEISEKSEIFDDQFSVERPDGSNFTLKIRSTKLEDSAMYFCASSGHLTGTTDEQYFGPGTRLTVT.

V gene TRBV5-6 combines with J gene TRBJ2-3; 11 positions agree with TRBD1. Germline V gene lookup returns CDR1 SGHDT and CDR2 YYEEEE. The CDR3 consists of 15 residues. Trimming took 5 bases from V and 0 from J; bases not matched to a gene: 2. Written as DNA, the CDR3 is TGTGCCAGCAGGGGACAGGGGGTCAGCACAGATACGCAGTATTTT. It specifies CASRGQGVSTDTQYF.

The sample holds one count of this clone. CDR3 nucleotide sequence: TGTGCCAGCAGCGCCAGGGACAGCCAGAACACTGAAGCTTTCTTT. Residues: CASSARDSQNTEAFF. This chain uses TRBV7-9 with TRBJ1-1, with 7 bases lining up with TRBD1. Unmatched junction bases numbered 7, after V lost 5 bases and J lost 1 base. CDR1 is SEHNR, CDR2 FQNEAQ, per germline (reference sequence). CDR3 length: 15 amino acids.